The 13 T cell receptor beta chains presented below share a single source sample, sequenced in a study of blood T cell repertoires in COVID-19. Only in-frame clones appear in the TCRdb table, and some are missing; sequencing was by immunoSEQ multiplex PCR. The sample includes some 130,000 clones, over 80% of them seen just once. The sequencing input was peripheral blood. Receptor source: a man between 70 and 80 years old with acute or convalescent COVID-19.

The V and J genes are TRBV7-8 and TRBJ1-2; D is possibly TRBD1 (5 bases). With 4 bases removed from V and 6 bases from J, the gap between germline ends came to 21 bases. CDR1 and CDR2 (germline): SGHVS, FQNEAQ. The CDR3 is 16 amino acids. DNA for the CDR3: TGTGCCAGCAGCTGGGGGGGTGGACACGGCGCGAATGGCTACACCTTC. Protein sequence: CASSWGGGHGANGYTF.

The rearrangement links TRBV9 to TRBJ1-4; D is perhaps TRBD1 (6 bases). Germline lookup yields CDR1 SGDLS and CDR2 YYNGEE. The V end lost 4 bases, the J end lost 2 bases, and 12 bases lay between the germline ends. This CDR3 spans 15 amino acids. For the CDR3, the DNA is TGTGCCAGCAGCTCCAATCAGGGGACTAATGAAAAACTGTTTTTT. Its protein product is CASSSNQGTNEKLFF.

This chain joins TRBV5-1 and TRBJ2-2, with 14 bases fitting TRBD2. Per germline, CDR1 SGHRS and CDR2 YFSETQ. With V trimmed by 4 bases and J by 4 bases, 3 bases remained unmatched. CDR3 length equals 16 residues. The CDR3 nucleotides are TGCGCCAGCAGCCTCGGGACTAGCGGGGGCACCGGGGAGCTGTTTTTT. This translates into CASSLGTSGGTGELFF.

This chain joins TRBV6-5 and TRBJ2-1; TRBD1 aligns across 8 bases. Germline V CDR1 and CDR2: MNHEY, SVGAGI. This CDR3 spans 12 amino acids. V gave up 11 bases and J gave up 9 bases; unmatched junction bases: 9. The chain's CDR3 is CAGDRGWGEQFF. The CDR3 bases are TGTGCCGGCGACAGGGGTTGGGGTGAGCAGTTCTTC.

This chain joins TRBV3-1 (or the pseudogene TRBV3-2) and TRBJ2-5; D not certain. The germline V gene encodes CDR1 LGHDT and CDR2 YNNKEL (reference sequence). V dropped 3 bases and J dropped 2 bases, with 4 bases sitting between them. This CDR3 is 12 amino acids long. Here the CDR3 DNA reads TGTGCCAGCAGCCAGTCTCAAGAGACCCAGTACTTC. As protein: CASSQSQETQYF.

The J gene is TRBJ2-3, the V gene TRBV29-1, with 10 bases identical to TRBD2. V lost 5 bases to trimming and J lost 4 bases; unmatched junction nucleotides: 6. CDR1 SQVTM and CDR2 ANQGSEA come from the germline V gene. This CDR3 has 14 amino acids. CDR3 coding DNA: TGCAGCGTTAGAGAGCGGGGGGGCTCAGATACGCAGTATTTT. Protein sequence: CSVRERGGSDTQYF.

This clone was counted a single time. The rearrangement uses TRBV3-1 (or the pseudogene TRBV3-2) and TRBJ1-6; 8 bases agree with TRBD1. The V segment lost 4 bases and the J segment 9 bases; nucleotides outside the gene matches: 5. Germline assignment: CDR1 LGHDT and CDR2 YNNKEL (reference sequence). The CDR3 contains 14 residues. The CDR3 here is CASSLGQGGSPLHF. CDR3 sequence (DNA): TGTGCCAGCAGCCTCGGACAGGGTGGTTCACCCCTCCACTTT.

This sequence joins TRBV10-3 and TRBJ2-5; TRBD2 matches 12 bases. Trimming cost V 2 bases and J 8 bases; bases outside gene matches: 12. This CDR3 is 17 amino acids long. Germline V CDR1 and CDR2: ENHRY, SYGVKD. The CDR3 DNA reads as TGTGCCATCAGTGAGACCGTGACTAGCGGGGGCCGGCCTACCCAGTACTTC. This sequence encodes CAISETVTSGGRPTQYF.

The V and J genes are TRBV3-1 (or the pseudogene TRBV3-2) and TRBJ2-4, with D possibly matching TRBD2 (5 bases). The CDR3 loop spans 16 amino acids. Germline V gives CDR1 LGHDT, CDR2 YNNKEL (reference sequence). V lost 0 bases, J lost 3 bases, and 12 bases lay in between. The CDR3 DNA follows: TGTGCCAGCAGCCAAGAGAGGGTCAGCGGCAAAAACATTCAGTACTTC. This translates into CASSQERVSGKNIQYF.

This chain links TRBV9 with TRBJ1-5; 8 nucleotides match TRBD1. Trimming cost V 3 bases and J 9 bases; bases outside gene matches: 11. The CDR3 totals 15 residues. Germline V gene data show CDR1 as SGDLS and CDR2 as YYNGEE. The CDR3 region is CASSAPGQERWPQHF. In DNA, the CDR3 is TGTGCCAGCAGCGCCCCGGGACAGGAGCGATGGCCCCAGCATTTT. The complete variable domain, with remaining parts taken from reference TRBV9 and TRBJ1-5, reads DSGVTQTPKHLITATGQRVTLRCSPRSGDLSVYWYQQSLDQGLQFLIQYYNGEERAKGNILERFSAQQFPDLHSELNLSSLELGDSALYFCASSAPGQERWPQHFGDGTRLSIL.

The chain carries TRBV24-1 and TRBJ2-2; 8 bases are shared with TRBD2. CDR1 is KGHDR, CDR2 SFDVKD, per germline. With V trimmed by 7 bases and J by 2 bases, 2 bases remained unmatched. CDR3 size: 14 residues. The CDR3 sequence is CATSRTSNTGELFF. CDR3 coding DNA: TGTGCCACCAGCCGGACTAGCAACACCGGGGAGCTGTTTTTT.

Many counts were recorded for this clone. The CDR3: CASSLRSGVSDTQYF. The DNA of the CDR3 is TGTGCCAGCAGCCTCCGGAGCGGGGTCTCAGATACGCAGTATTTT. This chain uses TRBV7-2 with TRBJ2-3; 7 bases are shared with TRBD2. Unmatched junction bases numbered 9, after V lost 5 bases and J lost 4 bases. The CDR3 is 15 residues long. Germline V gene sequence: CDR1 SGHTA, CDR2 FQGNSA.

The rearrangement uses TRBV6-6 and TRBJ1-2; D perhaps matches TRBD1 (6 bases). CDR3 length: 15 residues. V gave up 6 bases and J gave up 3 bases, with 17 bases separating them. The germline V gene encodes CDR1 MNHNY and CDR2 SVGAGI (reference sequence). This CDR3 is CASRKGQFVDYGYTF. CDR3 DNA: TGTGCCAGCAGAAAGGGACAATTCGTGGACTATGGCTACACCTTC.